Each of the 3 T cell receptor beta chains below was sequenced from the same sample in a study of cytomegalovirus exposure and HLA in healthy donors. Researchers ran the PCR with 60 Vbeta and 13 Jbeta primers. Profiling relied on immunoSEQ multiplex PCR, and the TCRdb table lists in-frame clones only, not all of them. The table has roughly 97,000 clones, around 9.1% seen once. The sample consisted of PBMCs. These receptors all stem from a man aged 40-49 years in good health and CMV-seropositive.

This clone was seen only a few times. The chain uses TRBV11-3 and TRBJ2-3; D not certain. Germline lookup yields CDR1 SGHNT and CDR2 YENEEA. Trimming cost V 5 bases and J 5 bases, with 5 bases left between them. This CDR3 is 11 amino acids long. This CDR3 is CASSTQDTQYF. The CDR3 DNA reads as TGTGCCAGCAGCACTCAAGATACGCAGTATTTT. Filled out from reference TRBV11-3 and TRBJ2-3, the complete variable domain reads EAGVVQSPRYKIIEKKQPVAFWCNPISGHNTLYWYLQNLGQGPELLIRYENEEAVDDSQLPKDRFSAERLKGVDSTLKIQPAELGDSAVYLCASSTQDTQYFGPGTRLTVL.

This clone was counted only a few times. The chain uses TRBV28 and TRBJ2-7, with a possible D match to TRBD2 (5 bases). Germline-derived CDR1 and CDR2 are MDHEN and SYDVKM. V lost 5 bases, J lost 2 bases, and 16 bases lay in between. This CDR3 has 15 amino acids. The DNA for the CDR3 is TGTGCCAGCAGTGGGGAGCGGAAGGCGCCCTACGAGCAGTACTTC. It specifies CASSGERKAPYEQYF.

In the case of this clone: The missing conserved phenylalanine or tryptophan at the end of this CDR3 makes a read error likely. The rearrangement joins TRBV7-2 to TRBJ1-5; a possible D gene is TRBD1 (5 bases). CDR3 length: 14 residues. CDR1 and CDR2 (germline): SGHTA, FQGNSA. V was trimmed by 1 base and J by 5 bases, leaving 9 bases between them. CDR3 residues: CASSLGPGDQPQHV. CDR3 sequence (DNA): TGTGCCAGCAGCTTAGGTCCGGGGGATCAGCCCCAGCATGTT.